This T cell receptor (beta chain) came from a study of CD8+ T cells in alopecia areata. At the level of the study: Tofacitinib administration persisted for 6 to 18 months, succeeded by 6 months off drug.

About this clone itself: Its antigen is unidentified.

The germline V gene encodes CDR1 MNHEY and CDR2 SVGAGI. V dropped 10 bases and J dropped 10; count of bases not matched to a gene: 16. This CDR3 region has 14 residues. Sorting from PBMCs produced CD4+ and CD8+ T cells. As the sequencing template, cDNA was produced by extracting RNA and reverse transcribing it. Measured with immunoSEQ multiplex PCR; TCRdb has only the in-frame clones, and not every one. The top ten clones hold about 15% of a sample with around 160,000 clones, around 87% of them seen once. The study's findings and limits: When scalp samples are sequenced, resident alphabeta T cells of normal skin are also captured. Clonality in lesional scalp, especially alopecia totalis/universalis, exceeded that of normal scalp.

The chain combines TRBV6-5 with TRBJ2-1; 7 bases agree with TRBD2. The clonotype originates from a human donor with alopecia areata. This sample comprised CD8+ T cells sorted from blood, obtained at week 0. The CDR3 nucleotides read TGTGCCACTCGATCGAGCCCTCCGCGGGAGGAGCAGTTCTTC. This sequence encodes CATRSSPPREEQFF.